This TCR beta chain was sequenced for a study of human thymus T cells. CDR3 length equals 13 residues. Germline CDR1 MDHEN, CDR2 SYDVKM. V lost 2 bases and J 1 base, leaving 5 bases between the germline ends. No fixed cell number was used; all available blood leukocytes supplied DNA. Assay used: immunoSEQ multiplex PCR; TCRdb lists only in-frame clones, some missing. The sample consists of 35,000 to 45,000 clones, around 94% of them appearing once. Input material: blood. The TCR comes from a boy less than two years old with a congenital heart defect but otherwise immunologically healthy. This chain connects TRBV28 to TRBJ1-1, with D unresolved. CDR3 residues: CASSLVRNTEAFF. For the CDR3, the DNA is TGTGCCAGCAGTTTAGTCAGGAACACTGAAGCTTTCTTT.